These 30 T cell receptor beta chains came from one sample sequenced in a study of vaccination and CD4 T cells after COVID-19. Stated treatment: roughly 11-day PBMC culture with coronavirus spike peptide pools or control peptides (ViraFEST assay). Cultured CD4+ T cell DNA was sequenced using the Oncomine TCR Beta short-read assay. TCRdb reprocessed the PCR reads via MiXCR and lists one record per CDR3 protein. Of roughly 12,000 distinct CDR3 sequences listed, roughly 56% were seen once; the top ten hold roughly 10%. No antigen has been identified for these receptors. The sample comprised CD4+ T cells from blood, cultured in vitro. These receptors all come from a human donor who had recovered from COVID-19.

The chain uses TRBV4-1 and TRBJ2-7, with 13 bases that match TRBD2. The CDR3 consists of 18 residues. Per the germline V gene, CDR1 is MGHRA and CDR2 is YSYEKL. V was clipped by 4 bases and J by 0 bases; unmatched bases: 9. The CDR3 DNA follows: TGCGCCAGCAGCCTCTCCGGGGGACTAGCGGGGCTCTCCTACGAGCAGTACTTC. This translates into CASSLSGGLAGLSYEQYF.

This chain uses TRBV6-1 with TRBJ2-1; TRBD2 matches at 8 bases. The CDR3 covers 15 residues. CDR1 MNHNS and CDR2 SASEGT come from the germline V gene. V trimming: 2 bases; J trimming: 0 bases; junction bases outside the gene matches: 0. The CDR3 nucleotides are TGTGCCAGCAGTGAACTAGCGGGCTCCTACAATGAGCAGTTCTTC. Protein product: CASSELAGSYNEQFF.

This clonotype was counted between two and nine times. This rearrangement joins TRBV10-3 to TRBJ2-5; 8 nucleotides agree with TRBD1. The J segment lost 2 bases and the V segment lost 5 bases, leaving 4 bases of the junction unmatched. Germline V gene data show CDR1 as ENHRY and CDR2 as SYGVKD. The CDR3 runs 14 residues. CDR3 nucleotides: TGTGCCATCAGTCCTGACAGGGGACAAGAGACCCAGTACTTC. It translates to CAISPDRGQETQYF.

The genes are TRBV18 and TRBJ2-7; D might be TRBD1 or TRBD2, each matching 5 bases. CDR1 and CDR2 (germline): KGHSH, LQKENI. This CDR3 spans 12 amino acids. V dropped 4 bases and J dropped 6 bases, with 10 bases sitting between them. The CDR3: CASSQGTGEQYF. CDR3 coding DNA: TGTGCCAGCTCACAGGGGACGGGCGAGCAGTACTTC.

The chain is built from TRBV15 and TRBJ2-4; a weak D match, TRBD2 (5 bases). CDR1 LNHNV and CDR2 YYDKDF come from the germline V gene (reference sequence). This CDR3 comprises 16 residues. V was cut by 0 bases and J by 5 bases, with 14 bases left in between. For the CDR3, the DNA is TGTGCCACCAGCAGAGATATACGGAGGAATGAAAACATTCAGTACTTC. This encodes CATSRDIRRNENIQYF.

The chain couples TRBV6-1 to TRBJ1-2; D unresolved. In germline, CDR1 is MNHNS, CDR2 SASEGT. Trimming took 6 bases from V and 8 from J, leaving 13 bases between them. This CDR3 spans 12 amino acids. Here the CDR3 reads CASRGKGWGYTF. The CDR3 nucleotides read TGTGCCAGCAGGGGCAAAGGGTGGGGCTACACCTTC.

CDR3 loop: CAWQTDIRYGYTF. CDR3 DNA: TGTGCCTGGCAGACTGATATCCGATATGGCTACACCTTC. The V gene is TRBV30, the J gene TRBJ1-2; unclear D gene. Germline assignment: CDR1 GTSNPN and CDR2 SVGIG (reference sequence). This CDR3 is 13 amino acids long. Trimming removed 5 bases from V and 5 bases from J, with 15 bases in between.

This clonotype was seen only once. The J gene is TRBJ2-5, the V gene TRBV7-9; the D gene is possibly TRBD1 (5 bases). The V end lost 5 bases, the J end lost 5 bases, and 12 bases lay between the germline ends. CDR1 and CDR2 from the germline V gene are SEHNR and FQNEAQ (reference sequence). The CDR3 loop spans 13 amino acids. The CDR3 here is CASSRQGWETQYF. The CDR3 DNA reads as TGTGCCAGCAGCCGTCAGGGCTGGGAGACCCAGTACTTC.

The V call is TRBV7-3, the J call TRBJ2-3; no firm D call. The CDR3 runs 16 residues. Germline V gives CDR1 SGHTA, CDR2 FQGTGA. Trimming took 3 bases from V and 1 from J, leaving 14 bases between them. CDR3 amino acids: CASSFDNAAGTDTQYF. CDR3 bases: TGTGCCAGCAGCTTTGACAATGCAGCAGGCACAGATACGCAGTATTTT.

By proportion, this clonotype is medium-sized. DNA for the CDR3: TGTGCCAGCAGTTCTCAGGCCGCTCCGGATACGCAGTATTTT. Translating gives CASSSQAAPDTQYF. This chain connects TRBV12-3 or TRBV12-4 to TRBJ2-3, with D hard to call. The ends were cut back, 4 bases at V and 6 bases at J, with 14 bases in the middle. The CDR3 length is 14 residues.

CDR3 residues: CASSTSDRGYGYTF. The DNA of the CDR3 is TGTGCCAGCAGCACGTCAGACAGGGGATATGGCTACACCTTC. The chain has TRBV7-2 and TRBJ1-2, with 8 positions matching TRBD1. Germline loops: CDR1 SGHTA, CDR2 FQGNSA. V trimming: 5 bases; J trimming: 5 bases; junction bases outside the gene matches: 7. This CDR3 has 14 residues.

The chain links TRBV20-1 to TRBJ2-7; 7 positions match TRBD1. The CDR3 runs to 12 residues. Germline loops: CDR1 DFQATT, CDR2 SNEGSKA (reference sequence). CDR3 sequence reads: CSVGQVTYEQYF. Here the CDR3 DNA reads TGCAGCGTAGGACAGGTAACCTACGAGCAGTACTTC.

This clonotype was observed a few times. The J gene is TRBJ1-4, the V gene TRBV6-1; 9 bases fit TRBD1. CDR1 and CDR2 (germline): MNHNS, SASEGT. Trimming took 10 bases from V and 4 from J; bases not matched to a gene: 7. The CDR3 spans 14 residues. CDR3 protein: CAMGQGGDNEKLFF. CDR3 DNA sequence: TGTGCCATGGGACAGGGAGGGGATAATGAAAAACTGTTTTTT.

The gene calls are TRBV4-2 and TRBJ2-7; D might be TRBD2 (6 bases). The CDR3 spans 19 residues. V gave up 0 bases and J gave up 0 bases, with 21 bases separating them. The germline gives CDR1 LGHNA, CDR2 YNFKEQ. The CDR3 nucleotides read TGTGCCAGCAGCCAAGATGGGACTGGTGCCTCACCGAGCTCCTACGAGCAGTACTTC. Residues: CASSQDGTGASPSSYEQYF.

The CDR3 protein is CATSRGVFGANVLTF. As DNA, the CDR3 is TGTGCCACCAGCAGAGGCGTCTTTGGGGCCAACGTCCTGACTTTC. The chain links TRBV15 to TRBJ2-6; D remains ambiguous. V lost 1 base and J 3 bases, leaving 7 bases between the germline ends. Looked up from germline, CDR1 is LNHNV and CDR2 is YYDKDF (reference sequence). CDR3 length equals 15 residues.

This clonotype was recorded a few times. V gene TRBV28 combines with J gene TRBJ2-5; 8 bases agree with TRBD1. With 4 bases clipped from V and 5 bases from J, the junction kept 18 bases outside the gene matches. Germline CDR1 MDHEN, CDR2 SYDVKM. CDR3 length: 18 amino acids. The CDR3: CASSSAPSRQGAGETQYF. The CDR3 DNA is TGTGCCAGCAGTTCCGCCCCCTCTCGGCAGGGGGCAGGCGAGACCCAGTACTTC.

The rearrangement uses TRBV2 and TRBJ2-2, with unresolved D. V was pared by 7 bases and J by 5 bases, with 5 bases between. Per the germline V gene, CDR1 is SNHLY and CDR2 is FYNNEI. The CDR3 contains 11 residues. This CDR3 reads CASKLTGELFF. The CDR3 nucleotides are TGTGCCAGCAAATTAACCGGGGAGCTGTTTTTT.

This chain uses TRBV19 with TRBJ2-1; D remains unclear. Trimming left V 3 bases short and J 8 bases short, with 11 bases between. The CDR3 runs to 13 residues. CDR1 is LNHDA, CDR2 SQIVND, per germline (reference sequence). DNA for the CDR3: TGTGCCAGTAGTATGTCTGGGGATTATGAGCAGTTCTTC. It specifies CASSMSGDYEQFF. Based on the CDR3 plus reference TRBV19 and TRBJ2-1, the full variable domain is DGGITQSPKYLFRKEGQNVTLSCEQNLNHDAMYWYRQDPGQGLRLIYYSQIVNDFQKGDIAEGYSVSREKKESFPLTVTSAQKNPTAFYLCASSMSGDYEQFFGPGTRLTVL.

There are a few counts of this clonotype. The chain carries TRBV20-1 and TRBJ1-2; tentatively, D is TRBD1 (5 bases). The CDR3 covers 12 residues. V was cut by 4 bases and J by 7 bases, with 13 bases left in between. Germline lookup yields CDR1 DFQATT and CDR2 SNEGSKA (reference sequence). The CDR3 here is CSATGGQVGYTF. The CDR3 DNA is TGCAGTGCTACGGGAGGACAAGTTGGCTACACCTTC.

This clonotype is categorized as large (0.1 to 1%). This chain links TRBV6-1 with TRBJ2-3, with D unclear. The V and J ends lost 3 bases and 4 bases respectively, with 11 bases between them. The CDR3 loop spans 14 amino acids. Germline V gives CDR1 MNHNS, CDR2 SASEGT. CDR3 protein: CASSDPKLADTQYF. In nucleotides, the CDR3 is TGTGCCAGCAGTGACCCCAAGCTTGCAGATACGCAGTATTTT.

This clonotype has just a few counts. The chain couples TRBV10-3 to TRBJ1-5; D possibly corresponds to TRBD1 (6 bases). The CDR3 loop spans 15 amino acids. Germline CDR1 is ENHRY and CDR2 is SYGVKD. V was cut by 1 base and J by 3 bases, with 10 bases left in between. For the CDR3, the DNA is TGTGCCATCAGTGAGTTTTCAGGGGACAATCAGCCCCAGCATTTT. This codes for CAISEFSGDNQPQHF.

The J gene is TRBJ1-1, the V gene TRBV7-9, with D perhaps TRBD1 (6 bases). Trimming stripped 5 bases from V and 4 bases from J, with 11 bases between. CDR3 length equals 13 residues. In germline, CDR1 is SEHNR, CDR2 FQNEAQ (reference sequence). The CDR3 DNA reads TGTGCCAGCAGCGCTACAGGGTCCACTGAAGCTTTCTTT. Translating it yields CASSATGSTEAFF.

The chain uses TRBV30 and TRBJ1-5, with a weak D call TRBD1 (5 bases). V was clipped by 3 bases and J by 9 bases, with 15 bases between them. Germline CDR1 and CDR2: GTSNPN and SVGIG (reference sequence). This CDR3 region has 13 residues. The CDR3 sequence: CAWSPGGARPQHF. In DNA, the CDR3 is TGTGCCTGGAGCCCTGGAGGGGCTCGGCCCCAGCATTTT.

This rearrangement joins TRBV7-2 to TRBJ2-3; 11 nucleotides line up with TRBD2. Germline loops: CDR1 SGHTA, CDR2 FQGNSA. The CDR3 is 18 residues long. The junction had 12 bases not matched to a gene; V was cut back by 5 bases and J by 2 bases. As DNA, the CDR3 is TGTGCCAGCAGCCCTAGCGCGGGACTAGCGGTTCCCACAGATACGCAGTATTTT. Translating it yields CASSPSAGLAVPTDTQYF.

The J gene is TRBJ1-6, the V gene TRBV12-3 or TRBV12-4; D not certain. The CDR3 covers 14 residues. V lost 6 bases to trimming and J lost 9 bases, with 15 bases between them. The CDR3 nucleotides are TGTGCCAGCAGCCAAGAGTCCCTCGGTTCACCCCTCCACTTT. Residues: CASSQESLGSPLHF.

Only a few counts were recorded for this clonotype. The rearrangement links TRBV25-1 to TRBJ1-1; tentatively, D is TRBD1 (6 bases). Trimming cost V 3 bases and J 1 base, with 18 bases left between them. In germline, CDR1 is MGHDK, CDR2 SYGVNS. The CDR3 runs to 17 residues. The CDR3 DNA follows: TGTGCCAGCAGTGACCCCAGCCGAAGGGGGAGGAACACTGAAGCTTTCTTT. This sequence encodes CASSDPSRRGRNTEAFF.

V gene TRBV7-2 combines with J gene TRBJ2-5, with unresolved D. In germline, CDR1 is SGHTA, CDR2 FQGNSA. Trimming shortened V by 6 bases and J by 7 bases, and 18 bases separated the two germline ends. This CDR3 region has 14 residues. This chain's CDR3 is CASRQSRTFGTQYF. The CDR3 DNA is TGTGCCAGCAGGCAAAGTAGGACCTTCGGGACCCAGTACTTC.

V and J are TRBV2 and TRBJ1-5, with a weak D call TRBD1 (5 bases). The germline gives CDR1 SNHLY, CDR2 FYNNEI. Trimming left V 6 bases short and J 5 bases short, with 11 bases between. This CDR3 spans 13 amino acids. The CDR3 is CASSGLGDQPQHF. DNA of the CDR3: TGTGCCAGCAGCGGTTTAGGGGATCAGCCCCAGCATTTT.

J is TRBJ2-5 and V is TRBV6-2 or TRBV6-3; tentatively, D is TRBD1 (6 bases). The CDR3 contains 15 residues. The V and J ends lost 6 bases and 2 bases respectively, with 16 bases between them. Looked up from germline, CDR1 is MNHEY and CDR2 is SVGEGT. CDR3 nucleotides: TGTGCCAGCAGCCGCCAGGACAGACGTCAAGAGACCCAGTACTTC. Translation gives CASSRQDRRQETQYF.

This clonotype came up a few times. The rearrangement links TRBV29-1 to TRBJ2-7, with D possibly TRBD2 on 6 matching bases. Trimming left V 4 bases short and J 1 base short, with 17 bases between. CDR3 length equals 15 residues. Germline V CDR1 and CDR2: SQVTM, ANQGSEA. The CDR3 coding sequence is TGCAGCGTTGGTCGGGGGAGGCGCCCTTCCTACGAGCAGTACTTC. This encodes CSVGRGRRPSYEQYF.